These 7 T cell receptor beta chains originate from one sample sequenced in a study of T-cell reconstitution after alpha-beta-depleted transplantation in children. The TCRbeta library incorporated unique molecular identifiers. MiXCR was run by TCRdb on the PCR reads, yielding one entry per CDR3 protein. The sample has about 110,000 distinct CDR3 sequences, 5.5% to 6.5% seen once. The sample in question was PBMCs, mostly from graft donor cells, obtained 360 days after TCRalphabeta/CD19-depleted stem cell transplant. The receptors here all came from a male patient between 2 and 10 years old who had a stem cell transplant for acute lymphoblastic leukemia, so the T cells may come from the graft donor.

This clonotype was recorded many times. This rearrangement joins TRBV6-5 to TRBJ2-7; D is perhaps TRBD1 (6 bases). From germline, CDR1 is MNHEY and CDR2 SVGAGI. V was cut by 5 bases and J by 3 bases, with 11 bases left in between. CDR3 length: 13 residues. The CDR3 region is CASSTGQLYEQYF. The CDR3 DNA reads TGTGCCAGCAGTACTGGACAGCTCTACGAGCAGTACTTC.

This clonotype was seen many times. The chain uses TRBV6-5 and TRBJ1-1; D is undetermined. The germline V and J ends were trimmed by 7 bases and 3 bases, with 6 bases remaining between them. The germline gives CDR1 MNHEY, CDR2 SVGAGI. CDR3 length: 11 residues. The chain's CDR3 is CASNTDTEAFF. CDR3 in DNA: TGTGCCAGCAACACGGACACTGAAGCTTTCTTT.

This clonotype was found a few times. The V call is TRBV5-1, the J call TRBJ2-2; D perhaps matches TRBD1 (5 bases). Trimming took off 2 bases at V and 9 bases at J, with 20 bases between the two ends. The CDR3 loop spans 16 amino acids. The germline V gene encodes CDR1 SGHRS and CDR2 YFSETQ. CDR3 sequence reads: CASSLRQSPPDRELFF. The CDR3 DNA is TGCGCCAGCAGCTTACGACAGAGCCCTCCTGACAGGGAGCTGTTTTTT.

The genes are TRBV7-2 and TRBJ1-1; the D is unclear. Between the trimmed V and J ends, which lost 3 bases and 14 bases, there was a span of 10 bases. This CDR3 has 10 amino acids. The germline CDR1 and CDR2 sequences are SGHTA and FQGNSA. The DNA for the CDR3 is TGTGCCAGCAGCTTGTTTCCCTTCTTCTTT. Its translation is CASSLFPFFF. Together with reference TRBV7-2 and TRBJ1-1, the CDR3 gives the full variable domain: GAGVSQSPSNKVTEKGKDVELRCDPISGHTALYWYRQSLGQGLEFLIYFQGNSAPDKSGLPSDRFSAERTGGSVSTLTIQRTQQEDSAVYLCASSLFPFFFGQGTRLTVV.

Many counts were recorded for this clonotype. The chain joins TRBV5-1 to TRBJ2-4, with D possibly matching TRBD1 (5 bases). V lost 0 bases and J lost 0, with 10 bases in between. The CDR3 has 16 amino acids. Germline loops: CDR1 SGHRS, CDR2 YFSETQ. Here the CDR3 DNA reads TGCGCCAGCAGCTTGGGGTTAAGGGGAGCCAAAAACATTCAGTACTTC. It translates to CASSLGLRGAKNIQYF.

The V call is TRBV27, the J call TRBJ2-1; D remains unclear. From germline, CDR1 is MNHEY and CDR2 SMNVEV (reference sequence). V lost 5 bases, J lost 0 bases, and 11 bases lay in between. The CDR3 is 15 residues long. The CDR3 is CASSLEWSSYNEQFF. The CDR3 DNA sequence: TGTGCCAGCAGTCTCGAGTGGAGCTCCTACAATGAGCAGTTCTTC.

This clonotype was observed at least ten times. CDR3 in DNA: TGCGCCAGCAGCCAAGATTCCCCGTATGAGGAGCAGTTCTTC. Amino acid sequence: CASSQDSPYEEQFF. The gene calls are TRBV4-3 and TRBJ2-1; D is unresolved. V shed 0 bases and J shed 10 bases, with 13 bases lying between them. The germline V gene encodes CDR1 LGHNA and CDR2 YSLEER. The CDR3 contains 14 residues.